Listed below are T cell receptor beta chains from one sample, sequenced in a study of shared clonotypes between healthy human individuals. Produced via immunoSEQ multiplex PCR; TCRdb's table is partial and in-frame only. The table records roughly 1,100,000 clones, roughly 80% of them present only once. The sample was memory CD4+ T cells sorted from blood. All receptors derive from a man aged 18 to 29 in good health. CDR3s include the opening cysteine and the closing phenylalanine or tryptophan. A D gene is named only where the DNA matches it firmly. Some rows have no size entry. The others give once, few or many, or a class for an expanded clone.

>-|few|TRBJ2-7|TRBV6-6
CASSLRRGEQYF
TGTGCCAGCAGCCTACGTCGGGGCGAGCAGTACTTC
>TRBD2|-|TRBJ2-3|TRBV7-9
CASSLGGSGLASSTDTQYF
TGTGCCAGCAGCTTAGGAGGTAGCGGGCTTGCCTCTAGCACAGATACGCAGTATTTT
>TRBD2|-|TRBJ2-1|TRBV15
CATRGGSVGEQFF
TGTGCCACCAGGGGCGGGAGTGTTGGTGAGCAGTTCTTC
>-|-|TRBJ2-2|TRBV7-2
CASSLGRGTNTGELFF
TGTGCCAGCAGCTTAGGTCGCGGGACGAACACCGGGGAGCTGTTTTTT
>-|many|TRBJ2-2|TRBV5-1
CASSPQPVNTGELFF
TGCGCCAGCAGCCCGCAACCTGTGAACACCGGGGAGCTGTTTTTT
>-|-|TRBJ1-3|TRBV18
CASSPVAGTGNTIYF
TGTGCCAGCTCGCCAGTCGCAGGTACCGGAAACACCATATATTTT
>-|-|TRBJ1-2|TRBV5-4
CASSLSKAGRSGYTF
TGTGCCAGCAGCTTGTCGAAGGCAGGGCGGTCCGGCTACACCTTC
>TRBD2|-|TRBJ2-7|TRBV30
CAWTSGGPYEQYF
TGTGCCTGGACTAGCGGGGGCCCCTACGAGCAGTACTTC
>TRBD1|-|TRBJ2-5|TRBV7-7
CASSSGQGGQTQYF
TGTGCTAGCAGCTCCGGACAGGGGGGACAGACCCAGTACTTC
>-|-|TRBJ2-3|TRBV19
CASSIGNSDTQYF
TGTGCCAGTAGTATTGGGAATTCAGATACGCAGTATTTT
>-|once|TRBJ1-4|TRBV18
CASSPPVLGEKLFF
TGTGCCAGCTCACCGCCAGTCTTAGGTGAAAAACTGTTTTTT
>-|-|TRBJ1-2|TRBV11-2
CASSLDGGFDYGYTF
TGTGCCAGCAGCTTAGACGGGGGTTTTGACTATGGCTACACCTTC
>-|few|TRBJ1-1|TRBV6-5
CASGGQTENTEAFF
TGTGCCAGCGGTGGACAGACAGAGAACACTGAAGCTTTCTTT
>-|-|TRBJ2-1|TRBV7-9
CASSAKSSYNEQFF
TGTGCCAGCAGCGCGAAGAGCTCCTACAATGAGCAGTTCTTC
>-|-|TRBJ2-7|TRBV30
CAWSDSYEQYF
TGTGCCTGGAGTGACTCCTACGAGCAGTACTTC
>TRBD2|-|TRBJ2-7|TRBV10-2
CASSETPPAGAYEQYF
TGCGCCAGCAGTGAAACCCCACCAGCGGGAGCTTACGAGCAGTACTTC
>-|-|TRBJ2-1|TRBV7-6
CASSLGYNEQFF
TGTGCCAGCAGCTTAGGATACAATGAGCAGTTCTTC
>-|-|TRBJ2-2|TRBV4-3
CASSQEGGRKSSGELFF
TGCGCCAGCAGCCAAGAGGGGGGGCGGAAATCAAGCGGGGAGCTGTTTTTT
>-|-|TRBJ2-5|TRBV18
CASSAGATQETQYF
TGTGCCAGCTCAGCTGGGGCAACTCAAGAGACCCAGTACTTC
>-|-|TRBJ2-3|TRBV4-1
CASSPPPSARSPTDTQYF
TGCGCCAGCAGCCCCCCGCCCTCTGCGCGGAGTCCCACAGATACGCAGTATTTT
>-|-|TRBJ1-1|TRBV30
CAWKRSEAFF
TGTGCCTGGAAGCGGAGTGAAGCTTTCTTT
>-|-|TRBJ1-2|TRBV7-2
CASGGGLVNYGYTF
TGTGCCAGCGGAGGGGGACTGGTAAATTATGGCTACACCTTC
>-|-|TRBJ2-6|TRBV28
CASNYGGGSGANVLTF
TGTGCCAGCAACTATGGTGGGGGCTCTGGGGCCAACGTCCTGACTTTC
>-|once|TRBJ1-1|TRBV6-1
CASSATGFDTEAFF
TGTGCCAGCAGTGCCACAGGGTTCGACACTGAAGCTTTCTTT
>-|-|TRBJ2-4|TRBV4-1
CASRPGDKNIQYF
TGCGCCAGCAGGCCAGGGGACAAAAACATTCAGTACTTC
>-|-|TRBJ2-7|TRBV15
CATQYREGGYEQYF
TGTGCCACCCAATACAGGGAAGGGGGCTACGAGCAGTACTTC
>TRBD1|-|TRBJ2-5|TRBV19
CASSTGTGQETQYF
TGTGCCAGTAGTACCGGGACAGGACAAGAGACCCAGTACTTC
>-|-|TRBJ2-5|TRBV5-6
CASSLVGPSTGQETQYF
TGTGCCAGCAGCTTGGTAGGGCCGTCCACTGGCCAAGAGACCCAGTACTTC